This TCR beta chain derives from a study of blood T cell repertoires in COVID-19. About the research overall: COVID-19 samples collected from the United States, Italy and Spain covered acute and convalescent phases. PBMCs, B-cell-depleted T cells, or T cells were the source of the cDNA or gDNA that made up the material.

Original methodology: From reference gene primer amplification, estimates of nucleated cell counts were derived. Generated by immunoSEQ multiplex PCR, the TCRdb table keeps only in-frame clones and is missing some. V, J and clone size are taken as reported in that table, and D and trimming were inferred from the DNA itself. Of 150,000 to 200,000 clones in the sample, 60% to 85% are singletons; the top ten hold 17%. The ends were cut back, 4 bases at V and 0 bases at J, with 13 bases in the middle. The CDR3 covers 16 residues. Germline V gene lookup returns CDR1 SEHNR and CDR2 FQNEAQ (reference sequence).

The rearrangement links TRBV7-9 to TRBJ1-5; D remains ambiguous. This clonotype originated in a man in his 60s with active or convalescent COVID-19. Sample: peripheral blood. The CDR3 nucleotides read TGTGCCAGCAGCTCGGGGAAGGAGGGTAGCAATCAGCCCCAGCATTTT. It is translated as CASSSGKEGSNQPQHF.